The 25 T cell receptor beta chains in this list originate from one sample, sequenced in a study of blood T cell repertoires in COVID-19 (dated by TCRdb to between 2020 and 2021). The library came from the immunoSEQ multiplex PCR assay. TCRdb limited this immuneACCESS table to in-frame rearrangements with V and J called. A share of clones is missing; checked studies link under half to unresolved V genes, and the rest is unexplained. The sample table contains approximately 290,000 clones; only one count was recorded for around 87% of them. The ten largest make up less than 2.5% of the sample. Sequenced material: peripheral blood. The receptors stem from a man aged 18-30 years with active or convalescent COVID-19.

The chain is built from TRBV28 and TRBJ2-7, with 8 bases identical to TRBD2. This CDR3 region has 13 residues. V shed 5 bases, J shed 5 bases, and the junction held 5 bases outside the gene matches. Germline V gene data show CDR1 as MDHEN and CDR2 as SYDVKM. This CDR3 reads CASSRTSRNEQYF. CDR3 DNA sequence: TGTGCCAGCAGTCGGACTAGCAGAAACGAGCAGTACTTC.

V is TRBV7-8 and J is TRBJ1-5; 7 bases fit TRBD1. The junction had 13 bases not matched to a gene; V was cut back by 5 bases and J by 0 bases. This CDR3 comprises 18 residues. CDR1 and CDR2 (germline): SGHVS, FQNEAQ. CDR3 region: CASSLDRVNRGSNQPQHF. Here the CDR3 DNA reads TGTGCCAGCAGCCTAGACCGCGTTAACAGGGGTAGCAATCAGCCCCAGCATTTT.

The chain links TRBV10-3 to TRBJ1-2, with D uncertain. There are 17 residues in the CDR3. In germline, CDR1 is ENHRY, CDR2 SYGVKD. V lost 3 bases and J lost 3, with 20 bases in between. CDR3 bases: TGTGCCATCAGTGAAGGGTGGGCAGAGGGAGCCTACTATGGCTACACCTTC. Translation: CAISEGWAEGAYYGYTF.

The V call is TRBV7-2, the J call TRBJ2-3; TRBD2 matches 11 bases. Germline trimming cut 3 bases from V and 4 bases from J; bases unmatched to any gene: 9. This CDR3 has 17 residues. The V gene's germline CDR1 is SGHTA and CDR2 FQGNSA. This CDR3 reads CASSFLPSGGRADTQYF. DNA of the CDR3: TGTGCCAGCAGCTTTCTGCCTAGCGGGGGGAGGGCAGATACGCAGTATTTT.

The chain carries TRBV7-9 and TRBJ1-5; D uncertain. V lost 5 bases and J 2 bases, leaving 4 bases between the germline ends. Germline lookup yields CDR1 SEHNR and CDR2 FQNEAQ (reference sequence). The CDR3 contains 12 residues. The CDR3: CASSLGNQPQHF. The DNA for the CDR3 is TGTGCCAGCAGCCTCGGCAATCAGCCCCAGCATTTT.

The J gene is TRBJ1-1, the V gene TRBV19; D is possibly TRBD1 (6 bases). The CDR3 is 15 residues long. Germline V gene sequence: CDR1 LNHDA, CDR2 SQIVND (reference sequence). V was clipped by 3 bases and J by 5 bases, with 16 bases between them. CDR3 DNA: TGTGCCAGTAGTATTCAGGGGAGGGGTCGGACTGAAGCTTTCTTT. As protein: CASSIQGRGRTEAFF.

The chain joins TRBV28 to TRBJ1-4, with D possibly being TRBD1 (5 bases). Germline V gene lookup returns CDR1 MDHEN and CDR2 SYDVKM. Trimming removed 6 bases at V and 7 bases at J, with 15 bases between. This CDR3 has 14 residues. CDR3 sequence reads: CASRPDSLSEKLFF. The CDR3 DNA sequence: TGTGCCAGCAGACCCGACAGTCTTTCTGAAAAACTGTTTTTT.

The gene calls are TRBV18 and TRBJ1-1; 7 bases align to TRBD1. The CDR3 has 17 amino acids. Germline V gene sequence: CDR1 KGHSH, CDR2 LQKENI. Trimming at V came to 3 bases and at J to 4 bases, leaving 14 bases not matched to a gene. The CDR3 sequence: CASSPRIRDSLSTEAFF. The DNA for the CDR3 is TGTGCCAGCTCACCGCGGATAAGGGACAGCCTGAGCACTGAAGCTTTCTTT.

This chain joins TRBV29-1 and TRBJ2-1; TRBD2 agrees at 11 bases. The J segment lost 5 bases and the V segment lost 6 bases, leaving 3 bases of the junction unmatched. The CDR3 length is 13 residues. The germline V gene has CDR1 SQVTM and CDR2 ANQGSEA. The chain's CDR3 is CSVSSGGDNEQFF. CDR3 in DNA: TGCAGCGTGAGTAGCGGGGGGGACAATGAGCAGTTCTTC.

The rearrangement uses TRBV10-3 and TRBJ1-5, with 8 positions matching TRBD1. This CDR3 has 15 amino acids. CDR1 ENHRY and CDR2 SYGVKD come from the germline V gene. Trimming removed 0 bases from V and 7 bases from J; junction bases left unmatched: 5. The CDR3 reads CAISESGSGGQPQHF. CDR3 sequence (DNA): TGTGCCATCAGTGAGTCGGGGTCAGGGGGCCAGCCCCAGCATTTT.

The rearrangement links TRBV10-3 to TRBJ2-3, with TRBD2 matching over 10 bases. The CDR3 length is 16 residues. After removal of 3 bases from V and 5 bases from J, the junction contained 8 bases not matched to a gene. Per germline, CDR1 ENHRY and CDR2 SYGVKD. The CDR3 here is CAISEPGLAQRDTQYF. Written as DNA, the CDR3 is TGTGCCATCAGTGAACCGGGACTAGCGCAGCGAGATACGCAGTATTTT.

This chain uses TRBV4-1 with TRBJ2-5; 9 nucleotides match TRBD2. The ends lost 1 base at V and 0 bases at J; junction bases unmatched: 3. In germline, CDR1 is MGHRA, CDR2 YSYEKL. The CDR3 runs to 16 residues. The DNA for the CDR3 is TGCGCCAGCAGCCAAGGGCGGGGGGGAAACCAAGAGACCCAGTACTTC. Protein sequence: CASSQGRGGNQETQYF.

The V call is TRBV9, the J call TRBJ2-7; 9 nucleotides line up with TRBD2. The length of the CDR3 is 14 residues. Trimming cost V 3 bases and J 1 base; bases outside gene matches: 2. Germline-derived CDR1 and CDR2 are SGDLS and YYNGEE. CDR3 in DNA: TGTGCCAGCAGCGAGACTAGCGGATCCTACGAGCAGTACTTC. Protein product: CASSETSGSYEQYF.

The chain uses TRBV9 and TRBJ1-1; D might be TRBD1 (5 bases). The CDR3 consists of 13 residues. Trimming left V 4 bases short and J 11 bases short, with 18 bases between. The V gene's germline CDR1 is SGDLS and CDR2 YYNGEE. The CDR3, as DNA: TGTGCCAGCAGCCCACCTTTGGAGGGGACGGCTTTCTTT. Translating it yields CASSPPLEGTAFF.

The rearrangement links TRBV19 to TRBJ1-2; the match to TRBD1 covers 10 bases. The length of the CDR3 is 14 residues. After removal of 5 bases from V and 6 bases from J, the junction contained 6 bases not matched to a gene. CDR1 is LNHDA and CDR2 is SQIVND in the germline V gene (reference sequence). The CDR3 DNA sequence: TGTGCCAGTAGTCGGGACAGGGGATTGCATGGCTACACCTTC. Translation: CASSRDRGLHGYTF.

The V call is TRBV28, the J call TRBJ1-5; 9 nucleotides match TRBD1. Germline loops: CDR1 MDHEN, CDR2 SYDVKM. V shed 5 bases, J shed 6 bases, and the junction held 11 bases outside the gene matches. CDR3 size: 16 residues. For the CDR3, the DNA is TGTGCCAGCAGTCCCCACGGACAGGGGAATCGTCAGCCCCAGCATTTT. It yields the protein CASSPHGQGNRQPQHF.

This clone was seen more than once but under ten times. The chain links TRBV7-8 to TRBJ2-3, with TRBD2 matching 7 bases. The germline CDR1 and CDR2 sequences are SGHVS and FQNEAQ. V lost 3 bases to trimming and J lost 0 bases; unmatched junction nucleotides: 6. The CDR3 covers 16 residues. CDR3 bases: TGTGCCAGCAGCTTCGGGGAGGGTGAGAGCACAGATACGCAGTATTTT. This codes for CASSFGEGESTDTQYF. The whole variable domain, remainder taken from reference TRBV7-8 and TRBJ2-3, is GAGVSQSPRYKVAKRGQDVALRCDPISGHVSLFWYQQALGQGPEFLTYFQNEAQLDKSGLPSDRFFAERPEGSVSTLKIQRTQQEDSAVYLCASSFGEGESTDTQYFGPGTRLTVL.

This rearrangement joins TRBV5-4 to TRBJ2-5; D may be TRBD1 (6 bases). The V and J ends lost 0 bases and 1 base respectively, with 7 bases between them. CDR1 and CDR2 (germline): SGHNT, YYREEE (reference sequence). This CDR3 region has 14 residues. This CDR3 reads CASSLGTAQETQYF. CDR3 DNA sequence: TGTGCCAGCAGCTTGGGGACAGCCCAAGAGACCCAGTACTTC.

J is TRBJ2-3 and V is TRBV19; 9 bases map to TRBD2. This CDR3 spans 14 amino acids. The V gene's germline CDR1 is LNHDA and CDR2 SQIVND (reference sequence). J was trimmed by 4 bases and V by 5 bases; bases with no gene match: 4. DNA of the CDR3: TGTGCCAGTAGTTGGCGGGGGGGCCCAGATACGCAGTATTTT. Encoded protein: CASSWRGGPDTQYF.

This chain links TRBV7-8 with TRBJ1-6; D not certain. Germline assignment: CDR1 SGHVS and CDR2 FQNEAQ. CDR3 size: 14 residues. V was clipped by 3 bases and J by 7 bases, with 10 bases between them. The CDR3 region has the DNA TGTGCCAGCAGCTTCCGACTGCCCAATTCACCCCTCCACTTT. Its protein is CASSFRLPNSPLHF.

This chain's CDR3 is CASSFRAAGYLAEAFF. CDR3 in DNA: TGTGCCAGCAGCTTTAGGGCGGCAGGGTATTTGGCTGAAGCTTTCTTT. This sequence joins TRBV11-2 and TRBJ1-1; perhaps TRBD1 as D (5 bases). The germline gives CDR1 SGHAT, CDR2 FQNNGV. Trimming stripped 3 bases from V and 6 bases from J, with 20 bases between. CDR3 length equals 16 residues.

Written as DNA, the CDR3 is TGTGCCAGCAGCTCCTACAGGGGAATAGCCTACGAGCAGTACTTC. Translating gives CASSSYRGIAYEQYF. The chain uses TRBV7-2 and TRBJ2-7, with 7 bases aligning to TRBD1. The CDR3 sequence is 15 residues long. Trimming at V came to 4 bases and at J to 2 bases, leaving 8 bases not matched to a gene. Germline V lookup: CDR1 SGHTA, CDR2 FQGNSA. Full variable domain (remainder filled in from reference TRBV7-2 and TRBJ2-7): GAGVSQSPSNKVTEKGKDVELRCDPISGHTALYWYRQSLGQGLEFLIYFQGNSAPDKSGLPSDRFSAERTGGSVSTLTIQRTQQEDSAVYLCASSSYRGIAYEQYFGPGTRLTVT.

The chain couples TRBV9 to TRBJ2-1; 7 bases are a match to TRBD2. V lost 3 bases and J lost 2; bases outside the gene matches: 5. From germline, CDR1 is SGDLS and CDR2 YYNGEE. The CDR3 spans 15 residues. The CDR3 region has the DNA TGTGCCAGCAGCGAGCGGGGTTCGACCTACAATGAGCAGTTCTTC. It specifies CASSERGSTYNEQFF. The whole variable domain, filled in from reference TRBV9 and TRBJ2-1, reads DSGVTQTPKHLITATGQRVTLRCSPRSGDLSVYWYQQSLDQGLQFLIQYYNGEERAKGNILERFSAQQFPDLHSELNLSSLELGDSALYFCASSERGSTYNEQFFGPGTRLTVL.

V and J are TRBV7-9 and TRBJ2-7; 12 bases fit TRBD1. The CDR3 length is 14 residues. The V gene end was trimmed by 5 bases and the J gene end by 7 bases; junction bases not matched to a gene: 6. Germline CDR1 reads SEHNR; CDR2 reads FQNEAQ (reference sequence). This chain's CDR3 is CASSTGQGAWEQYF. The CDR3 DNA sequence: TGTGCCAGCAGCACGGGACAGGGGGCTTGGGAGCAGTACTTC.

This clone has only a few counts. This rearrangement joins TRBV7-9 to TRBJ2-7, with 10 bases matching TRBD1. Germline CDR1 SEHNR, CDR2 FQNEAQ (reference sequence). V was pared by 10 bases and J by 2 bases, with 5 bases of the junction left unmatched. This CDR3 region has 13 residues. The CDR3 nucleotides are TGTGCCACTCGACAGGGGGCCGCCTACGAGCAGTACTTC. Amino acids: CATRQGAAYEQYF.